The rows below give T cell receptor beta chains drawn from one sample of a study of CD8+ T cells in alopecia areata. Libraries were prepared by immunoSEQ multiplex PCR; TCRdb keeps only in-frame clonotypes and omits some of them. This table holds fewer than 250,000 clones, 60% found once. The specimen was CD4+ T cells sorted from blood, collected at week 4, from a patient treated with tofacitinib. The receptors derive from a human donor with alopecia areata. CDR3s include the opening cysteine and the closing phenylalanine or tryptophan. Fields, in order: D gene, CDR3 length, J gene, clone size, V gene, CDR3 protein, CDR3 DNA. A D gene is named only where the DNA matches it firmly. Clone size is shown for a subset of rows, as once, few, many or a class of expanded clone.

>-|13|TRBJ1-2|-|TRBV29-1
CSVEIRGYYGYTF
TGCAGCGTTGAAATTAGGGGATACTATGGCTACACCTTC
>TRBD2|15|TRBJ2-5|-|TRBV7-8
CASSFPGLAFPTQYF
TGTGCCAGCAGCTTTCCGGGACTAGCCTTCCCGACCCAGTACTTC
>-|14|TRBJ1-1|few|TRBV7-9
CASSLQPSNTEAFF
TGTGCCAGCAGCTTACAGCCGTCGAACACTGAAGCTTTCTTT
>-|16|TRBJ2-3|-|TRBV28
CASSTPSWTSTDTQYF
TGTGCCAGCAGTACCCCCTCCTGGACTAGCACAGATACGCAGTATTTT
>-|15|TRBJ2-5|-|TRBV7-2
CASSPVERLQETQYF
TGTGCCAGCAGCCCCGTTGAGCGGTTACAAGAGACCCAGTACTTC
>-|15|TRBJ1-2|-|TRBV9
CASSVEEGGLYGYTF
TGTGCCAGCAGCGTAGAGGAAGGCGGACTCTATGGCTACACCTTC
>TRBD1|14|TRBJ2-7|few|TRBV6-6
CASTLGQGPYEQYF
TGTGCCAGCACCCTCGGACAGGGGCCCTACGAGCAGTACTTC
>-|16|TRBJ1-2|-|TRBV4-1
CASSQEIARTNYGYTF
TGCGCCAGCAGCCAAGAGATTGCCCGCACCAACTATGGCTACACCTTC
>TRBD2|15|TRBJ2-3|-|TRBV7-4
CASSYRTSAGDTQYF
TGTGCCAGCAGCTACCGGACTAGCGCCGGGGATACGCAGTATTTT
>TRBD2|13|TRBJ2-2|-|TRBV12-5
CASGLAGTGELFF
TGTGCTAGTGGACTAGCGGGCACCGGGGAGCTGTTTTTT
>-|15|TRBJ2-1|-|TRBV5-6
CASSLRDLVYNEQFF
TGTGCCAGCAGCCTCCGGGATTTAGTATACAATGAGCAGTTCTTC
>TRBD1|16|TRBJ2-2|-|TRBV15
CATSGGQGLNTGELFF
TGTGCCACCAGCGGAGGACAGGGCCTGAACACCGGGGAGCTGTTTTTT
>TRBD2|17|TRBJ2-1|-|TRBV9
CASSELAGFFISNEQFF
TGTGCCAGCAGCGAACTAGCGGGCTTTTTCATTTCCAATGAGCAGTTCTTC
>-|14|TRBJ2-7|few|TRBV2
CASSESNRPYEQYF
TGTGCCAGCAGTGAATCTAACAGACCCTACGAGCAGTACTTC
>-|12|TRBJ2-3|few|TRBV6-1
CASRRGTDTQYF
TGTGCCAGCAGACGGGGCACAGATACGCAGTATTTT
>TRBD1|15|TRBJ1-2|-|TRBV2
CASSEETGRVYGYTF
TGTGCCAGCAGTGAGGAGACAGGGAGGGTCTATGGCTACACCTTC